The rows below give T cell receptor beta chains drawn from one sample of a study of post-analysis software for immune sequencing data. TCRdb reprocessed the PCR reads via MiXCR and lists one record per CDR3 protein. The sample yields about 540,000 distinct CDR3 sequences, 34% seen once. Sequencing was done on a sample of blood. Source of these receptors: a girl aged 2 to 17 with multiple sclerosis. CDR3s include the opening cysteine and the closing phenylalanine or tryptophan. Fields, in order: clone size, J gene, D gene, V gene, CDR3 DNA, CDR3 protein. The D gene is left open where the match is weak. Size is stated for part of the rows, as once, few or many counts, or as a class when the clone is expanded.

>NA|TRBJ2-5|TRBD2|TRBV9
TGTGCCAGCAGCGTAGGTAGCGGGGGGCCCCAAGAGACCCAGTACTTC
CASSVGSGGPQETQYF
>many|TRBJ2-5|NA|TRBV29-1
TGCAGCGTTGCCCGATGGGGGGGAGGGGGCTCCCAAGAGACCCAGTACTTC
CSVARWGGGGSQETQYF
>NA|TRBJ2-3|TRBD2|TRBV28
TGTGCCAGCAGTTTAGGGGCGGGGGGCGCCTCTGGCACAGATACGCAGTATTTT
CASSLGAGGASGTDTQYF
>NA|TRBJ2-1|TRBD2|TRBV7-9
TGTGCCAGCAGCCCACGACTAGCGGGGGGGCCACGGGAGCAGTTCTTC
CASSPRLAGGPREQFF
>NA|TRBJ1-2|NA|TRBV14
TGTGCCAGCAGCCAAGACTTAGTACAGCGCTATGGCTACACCTTC
CASSQDLVQRYGYTF
>few|TRBJ2-3|NA|TRBV28
TGTGCCAGCAGTACGGACAGTTTCACAGATACGCAGTATTTT
CASSTDSFTDTQYF
>NA|TRBJ2-7|NA|TRBV20-1
TGCAGTGCTCGCTTAGTGGGGGCGATCACCCTAGGCGAGCAGTACTTC
CSARLVGAITLGEQYF
>few|TRBJ2-1|NA|TRBV7-9
TGTGCCAGCAGCTTAGCGGTATACAATGAGCAGTTCTTC
CASSLAVYNEQFF
>NA|TRBJ2-4|NA|TRBV7-8
TGTGCCAGCAGCTTAACGATGGACAGACTAGCCAAAAACATTCAGTACTTC
CASSLTMDRLAKNIQYF
>few|TRBJ2-7|TRBD2|TRBV11-2
TGTGCCAGCAGCCGGGTTAGGGTCCGGACTAGCCCCTACGAGCAGTACTTC
CASSRVRVRTSPYEQYF
>NA|TRBJ2-1|TRBD2|TRBV20-1
TGCAGTGCTCGCACTAGCGGGCCCCTTACCTACAATGAGCAGTTCTTC
CSARTSGPLTYNEQFF
>few|TRBJ2-1|TRBD1|TRBV7-9
TGTGCCAGCATCTCCAGACAGGGAAATGAGCAGTTCTTC
CASISRQGNEQFF
>few|TRBJ2-5|TRBD2|TRBV15
TGTGCCACCAGCAGAGTGGGGGGGGAAGAGACCCAGTACTTC
CATSRVGGEETQYF
>NA|TRBJ2-1|TRBD2|TRBV20-1
TGCAGTGCTAGTCTACTAGCGGGGGGGCCCTACAATGAGCAGTTCTTC
CSASLLAGGPYNEQFF